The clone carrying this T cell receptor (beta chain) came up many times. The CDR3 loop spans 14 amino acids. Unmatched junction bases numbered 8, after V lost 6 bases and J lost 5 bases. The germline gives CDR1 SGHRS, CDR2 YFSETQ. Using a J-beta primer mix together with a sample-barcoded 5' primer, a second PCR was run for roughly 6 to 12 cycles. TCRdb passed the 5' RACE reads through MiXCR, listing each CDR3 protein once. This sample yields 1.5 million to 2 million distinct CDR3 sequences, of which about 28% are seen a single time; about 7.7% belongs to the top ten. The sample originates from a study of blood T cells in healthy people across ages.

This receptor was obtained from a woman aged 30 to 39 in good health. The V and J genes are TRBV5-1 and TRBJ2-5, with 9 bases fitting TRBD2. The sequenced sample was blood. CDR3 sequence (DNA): TGCGCCAGCACCGTCGGAGCGGGAGGCGAGACCCAGTACTTC. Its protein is CASTVGAGGETQYF.